A single sample is the source of the 4 T cell receptor beta chains below, sequenced in a study of blood T cell repertoires in COVID-19 (TCRdb year 2020). The library came from the immunoSEQ multiplex PCR assay. TCRdb re-hosts the immuneACCESS table, in-frame sequences only. Its copies lack some clones; in the studies checked, an unresolved V gene accounts for under half of them, and the cause for the rest is not known. The sample profile shows around 190,000 clones; 85% to 90% of them were found once. The biggest ten clones account for around 8% of the sample. The sequencing sample was made of peripheral blood. The source of these receptors is a woman aged 55-75 years with acute or convalescent COVID-19.

J is TRBJ1-2 and V is TRBV30; D possibly corresponds to TRBD1 (5 bases). Germline CDR1 reads GTSNPN; CDR2 reads SVGIG (reference sequence). CDR3 size: 12 residues. Trimming removed 1 base at V and 8 bases at J, with 11 bases between. CDR3 sequence (DNA): TGTGCCTGGAGTGGGTGGGGGGAAGGCTACACCTTC. Its translation: CAWSGWGEGYTF.

This chain joins TRBV7-9 and TRBJ1-4; D might be TRBD1 (6 bases). The CDR3 spans 14 residues. Trimming pared 5 bases from V and 7 bases from J, leaving 14 bases between. In germline, CDR1 is SEHNR, CDR2 FQNEAQ (reference sequence). CDR3 DNA sequence: TGTGCCAGCAGCGTCACAGGGTGGGGTGAAAAACTGTTTTTT. This sequence encodes CASSVTGWGEKLFF.

The chain uses TRBV12-3 or TRBV12-4 and TRBJ2-1; 7 bases fit TRBD2. Trimming removed 8 bases from V and 5 bases from J; junction bases left unmatched: 6. The CDR3 length is 13 residues. The CDR3 DNA reads TGTGCCAGCGGGCGGGAGCAGAACAATGAGCAGTTCTTC. Translation gives CASGREQNNEQFF.

The chain is built from TRBV5-4 and TRBJ1-1, with TRBD1 matching 11 bases. This CDR3 contains 14 residues. Germline lookup yields CDR1 SGHNT and CDR2 YYREEE (reference sequence). V lost 4 bases and J lost 4; bases outside the gene matches: 3. The CDR3 is CASSRGTGGTEAFF. The CDR3 nucleotides are TGTGCCAGCAGCCGCGGGACAGGGGGCACTGAAGCTTTCTTT.